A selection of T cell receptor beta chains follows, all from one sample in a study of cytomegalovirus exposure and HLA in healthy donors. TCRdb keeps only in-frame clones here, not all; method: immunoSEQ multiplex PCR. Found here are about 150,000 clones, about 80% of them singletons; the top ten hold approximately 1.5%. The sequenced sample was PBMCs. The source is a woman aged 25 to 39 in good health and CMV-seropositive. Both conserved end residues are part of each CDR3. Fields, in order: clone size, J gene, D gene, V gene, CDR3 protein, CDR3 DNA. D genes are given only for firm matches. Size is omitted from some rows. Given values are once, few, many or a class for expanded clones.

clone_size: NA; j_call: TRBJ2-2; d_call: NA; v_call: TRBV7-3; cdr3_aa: CASSHRGDRTGELFF; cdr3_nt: TGTGCCAGCAGCCACCGCGGGGATCGAACCGGGGAGCTGTTTTTT
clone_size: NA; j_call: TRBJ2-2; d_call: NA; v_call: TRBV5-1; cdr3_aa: CASSLVAGRVGELFF; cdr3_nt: TGCGCCAGCAGCTTGGTGGCAGGTCGTGTCGGGGAGCTGTTTTTT
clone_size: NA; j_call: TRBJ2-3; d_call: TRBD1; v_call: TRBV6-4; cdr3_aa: CASSDGTGGDTQYF; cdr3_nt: TGTGCCAGCAGTGACGGGACAGGTGGTGATACGCAGTATTTT
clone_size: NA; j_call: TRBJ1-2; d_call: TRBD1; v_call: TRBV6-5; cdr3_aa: CASSRQGTDYGYTF; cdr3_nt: TGTGCCAGCAGCCGACAGGGGACGGACTATGGCTACACCTTC
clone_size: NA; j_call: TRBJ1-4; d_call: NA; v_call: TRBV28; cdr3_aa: CASSPLDGGFGANEKLFF; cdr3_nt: TGTGCCAGCAGCCCCTTAGACGGGGGGTTTGGGGCTAATGAAAAACTGTTTTTT
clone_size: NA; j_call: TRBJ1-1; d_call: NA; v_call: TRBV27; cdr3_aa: CASSLRGGVDTEAFF; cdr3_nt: TGTGCCAGCAGTTTAAGGGGAGGTGTGGACACTGAAGCTTTCTTT
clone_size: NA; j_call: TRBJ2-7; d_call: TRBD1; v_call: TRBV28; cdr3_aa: CASSSGQGYEQYF; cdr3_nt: TGTGCCAGCAGCTCGGGACAGGGGTACGAGCAGTACTTC
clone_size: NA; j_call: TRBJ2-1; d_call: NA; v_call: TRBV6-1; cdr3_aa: CASSEEQGRYNEQFF; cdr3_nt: TGTGCCAGCAGTGAAGAGCAGGGGAGATACAATGAGCAGTTCTTC
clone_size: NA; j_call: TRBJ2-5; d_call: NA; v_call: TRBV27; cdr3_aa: CASSLRLAEGVGETQYF; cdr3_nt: TGTGCCAGCAGTTTAAGGCTAGCAGAGGGGGTCGGGGAGACCCAGTACTTC
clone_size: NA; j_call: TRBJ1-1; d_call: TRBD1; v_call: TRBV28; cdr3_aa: CASSLITGGMAGNTEAFF; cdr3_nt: TGTGCCAGCAGTTTGATCACAGGGGGTATGGCAGGCAACACTGAAGCTTTCTTT
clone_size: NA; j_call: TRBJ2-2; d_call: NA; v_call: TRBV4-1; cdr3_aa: CASSQDEQGPNTGELFF; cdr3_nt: TGCGCCAGCAGCCAAGATGAACAGGGACCGAACACCGGGGAGCTGTTTTTT
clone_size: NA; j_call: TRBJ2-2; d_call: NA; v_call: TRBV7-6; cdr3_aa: CASSLAQANTGELFF; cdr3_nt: TGTGCCAGCAGCTTAGCCCAGGCGAACACCGGGGAGCTGTTTTTT
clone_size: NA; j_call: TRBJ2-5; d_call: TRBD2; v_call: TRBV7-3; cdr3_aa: CASSAEPVREAYETQYF; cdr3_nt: TGTGCCAGCAGCGCCGAGCCTGTCCGGGAGGCTTATGAGACCCAGTACTTC
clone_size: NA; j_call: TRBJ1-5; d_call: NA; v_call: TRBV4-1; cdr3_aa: CASSQDWENQPQHF; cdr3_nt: TGCGCCAGCAGCCAAGACTGGGAGAATCAGCCCCAGCATTTT
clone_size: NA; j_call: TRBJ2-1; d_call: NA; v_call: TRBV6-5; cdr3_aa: CASSRRKAPGEQFF; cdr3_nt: TGTGCCAGCAGTAGGAGAAAGGCCCCGGGTGAGCAGTTCTTC
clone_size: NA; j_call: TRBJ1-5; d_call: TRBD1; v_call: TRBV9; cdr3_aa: CASSSGQGNQPQHF; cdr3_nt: TGTGCCAGCAGCTCCGGACAGGGCAATCAGCCCCAGCATTTT
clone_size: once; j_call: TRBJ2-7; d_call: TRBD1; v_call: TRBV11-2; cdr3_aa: CASSSIFGTGGYEQYF; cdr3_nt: TGTGCCAGCAGCTCGATTTTCGGGACAGGGGGCTACGAGCAGTACTTC
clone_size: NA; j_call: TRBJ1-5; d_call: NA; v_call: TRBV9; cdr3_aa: CASSVGGTGNQPQHF; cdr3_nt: TGTGCCAGCAGCGTTGGAGGGACGGGCAATCAGCCCCAGCATTTT
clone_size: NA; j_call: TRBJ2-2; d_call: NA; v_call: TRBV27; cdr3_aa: CASSSTSWRVNTGELFF; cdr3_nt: TGTGCCAGCAGTTCGACCTCGTGGCGGGTGAACACCGGGGAGCTGTTTTTT
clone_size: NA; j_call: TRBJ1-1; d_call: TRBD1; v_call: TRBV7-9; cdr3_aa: CASSPTGDFPTEAFF; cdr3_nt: TGTGCCAGCAGCCCGACAGGGGACTTTCCGACTGAAGCTTTCTTT
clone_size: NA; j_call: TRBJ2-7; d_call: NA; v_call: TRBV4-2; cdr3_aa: CASSPRSPSYEQYF; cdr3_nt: TGTGCCAGCAGCCCCAGATCCCCCTCCTACGAGCAGTACTTC
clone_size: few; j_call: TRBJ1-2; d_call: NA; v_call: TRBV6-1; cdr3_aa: CASSPLAGDPLGYTF; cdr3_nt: TGTGCCAGCAGTCCCTTGGCAGGGGACCCTCTTGGCTACACCTTC
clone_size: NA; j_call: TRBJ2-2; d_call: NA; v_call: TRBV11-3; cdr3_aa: CASSPKSGADTGELFF; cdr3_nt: TGTGCCAGCAGCCCCAAATCAGGGGCGGACACCGGGGAGCTGTTTTTT
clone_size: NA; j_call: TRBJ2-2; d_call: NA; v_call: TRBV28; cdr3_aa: CASSITQNTGELFF; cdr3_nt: TGTGCCAGCAGTATTACACAGAACACCGGGGAGCTGTTTTTT
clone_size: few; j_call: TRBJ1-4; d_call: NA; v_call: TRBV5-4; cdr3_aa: CASSREPGDEKLFF; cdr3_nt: TGTGCCAGCAGCCGTGAGCCCGGGGATGAAAAACTGTTTTTT
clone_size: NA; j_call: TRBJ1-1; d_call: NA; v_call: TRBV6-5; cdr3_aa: CASSYGQMNTEAFF; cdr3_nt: TGTGCCAGCAGTTACGGGCAGATGAACACTGAAGCTTTCTTT
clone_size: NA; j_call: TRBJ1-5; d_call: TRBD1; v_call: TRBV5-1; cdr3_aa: CASSPGQGNQPQHF; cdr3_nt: TGCGCCAGCAGCCCCGGACAGGGGAATCAGCCCCAGCATTTT
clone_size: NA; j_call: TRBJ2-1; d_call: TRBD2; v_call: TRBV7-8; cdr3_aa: CASSLVIAGNEQFF; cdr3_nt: TGTGCCAGCAGCTTAGTCATAGCGGGTAATGAGCAGTTCTTC
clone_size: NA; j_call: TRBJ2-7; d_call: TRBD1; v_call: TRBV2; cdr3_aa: CASSDRDRGWEQYF; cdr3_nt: TGTGCCAGCAGTGACAGGGACAGGGGATGGGAGCAGTACTTC
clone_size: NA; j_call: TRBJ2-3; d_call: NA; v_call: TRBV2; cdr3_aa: CASSARPSVTDTQYF; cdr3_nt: TGTGCCAGCAGTGCCCGCCCCAGCGTGACAGATACGCAGTATTTT
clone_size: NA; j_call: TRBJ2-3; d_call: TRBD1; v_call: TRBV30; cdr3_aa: CAWSAGPGGADTQYF; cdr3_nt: TGTGCCTGGAGTGCAGGGCCAGGGGGTGCAGATACGCAGTATTTT
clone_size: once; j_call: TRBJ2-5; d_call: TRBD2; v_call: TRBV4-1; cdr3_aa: CASSLTSEKTQYF; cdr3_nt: TGCGCCAGCAGCCTTACTAGCGAAAAGACCCAGTACTTC
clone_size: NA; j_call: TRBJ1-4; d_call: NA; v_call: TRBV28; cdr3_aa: CASSANRELVVTNEKLFF; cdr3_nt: TGTGCCAGCAGCGCGAACAGGGAGTTGGTGGTTACTAATGAAAAACTGTTTTTT
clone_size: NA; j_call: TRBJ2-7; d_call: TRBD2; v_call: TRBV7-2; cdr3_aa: CASSLGSSGSGYEQYF; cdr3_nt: TGTGCCAGCAGCTTGGGTAGTAGCGGGAGTGGCTACGAGCAGTACTTC
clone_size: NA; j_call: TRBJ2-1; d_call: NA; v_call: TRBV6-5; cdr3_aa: CASSRQSSYNEQFF; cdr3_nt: TGTGCCAGCAGTCGACAGAGCTCCTACAATGAGCAGTTCTTC
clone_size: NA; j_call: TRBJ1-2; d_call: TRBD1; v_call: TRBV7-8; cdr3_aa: CASSQGQRNSYGYTF; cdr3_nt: TGTGCCAGCAGCCAGGGACAGCGAAACTCTTATGGCTACACCTTC
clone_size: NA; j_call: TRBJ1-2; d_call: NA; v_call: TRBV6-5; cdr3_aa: CASTPDRSNYGYTF; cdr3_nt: TGTGCCAGCACCCCGGACAGATCCAACTATGGCTACACCTTC
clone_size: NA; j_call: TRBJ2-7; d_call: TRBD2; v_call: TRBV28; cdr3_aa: CASSSLYPGGYEQYF; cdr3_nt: TGTGCCAGCAGTTCCCTTTACCCGGGGGGTTACGAGCAGTACTTC
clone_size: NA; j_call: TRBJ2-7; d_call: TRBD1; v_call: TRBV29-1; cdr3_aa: CSVERDSPYEQYF; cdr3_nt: TGCAGCGTTGAAAGGGACAGCCCCTACGAGCAGTACTTC
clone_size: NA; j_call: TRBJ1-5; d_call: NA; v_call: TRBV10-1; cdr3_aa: CASSESGGGGQPQHF; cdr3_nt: TGCGCCAGCAGTGAGTCGGGGGGGGGTGGTCAGCCCCAGCATTTT
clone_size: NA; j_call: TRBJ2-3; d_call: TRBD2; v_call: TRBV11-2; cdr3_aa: CASSPAGGLSTDTQYF; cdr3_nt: TGTGCCAGCAGCCCAGCGGGAGGTCTCAGCACAGATACGCAGTATTTT
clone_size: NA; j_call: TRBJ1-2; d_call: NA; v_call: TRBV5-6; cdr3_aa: CASSLRNSQVIAIYGYTF; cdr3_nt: TGTGCCAGCAGCTTACGAAATTCCCAGGTCATCGCGATCTATGGCTACACCTTC
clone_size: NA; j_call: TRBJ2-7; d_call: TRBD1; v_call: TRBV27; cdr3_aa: CASSPYMTGGYEQYF; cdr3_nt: TGTGCCAGCAGTCCGTACATGACAGGGGGCTACGAGCAGTACTTC
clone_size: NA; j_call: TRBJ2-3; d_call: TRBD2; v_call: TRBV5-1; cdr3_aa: CASGGERSTDTQYF; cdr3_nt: TGCGCCAGCGGGGGGGAGAGGAGCACAGATACGCAGTATTTT
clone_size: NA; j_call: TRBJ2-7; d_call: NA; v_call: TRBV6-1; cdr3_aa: CASSLYGTYEQYF; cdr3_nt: TGTGCCAGCAGCCTTTACGGGACCTACGAGCAGTACTTC